This T cell receptor beta chain originates from a study of cytomegalovirus exposure and HLA in healthy donors. This cohort consisted of healthy bone marrow donors. About this clone itself: Its matching antigen is unknown.

PCR primers comprised 60 Vbeta and 13 Jbeta primers. Assay used: immunoSEQ multiplex PCR; TCRdb lists only in-frame clones, some missing. The data contain roughly 140,000 clones, about four fifths of them seen just once; the ten biggest clones take up roughly 4%. Overall study findings and caveats: The HLA-A and HLA-B alleles of most subjects were reportedly predicted accurately from TCR beta sequences.

J was trimmed by 5 bases and V by 4 bases; bases with no gene match: 8. CDR3 length equals 15 residues. Germline CDR1 SEHNR, CDR2 FQNEAQ (reference sequence). The chain recombines TRBV7-9 with TRBJ1-1, with 9 bases matching TRBD1. Sequencing was performed on PBMCs. This receptor was obtained from a man aged 35 to 55 in good health and CMV-seropositive. The CDR3: CASSSQQGAGTEAFF. The CDR3 nucleotides are TGTGCCAGCAGCTCCCAACAGGGGGCAGGGACTGAAGCTTTCTTT.